Listed below are T cell receptor beta chains from one sample, sequenced in a study of beta chain features in type 1 diabetes. TCRdb's table, derived via immunoSEQ multiplex PCR, lists solely in-frame clones and lacks some. The table includes 300,000 to 350,000 clones, 13% detected once. Sequences were obtained from naive CD4+ T cells from blood. The source is a woman aged 18-35 years with type 1 diabetes. Each CDR3 is given with its conserved first and last residue. The D gene is left open where the match is weak. Rows give clone size only sometimes, using once, few, many, or a class for an expanded clone.

>TRBJ1-5|TRBV18|-|few
CASSPYQGNQPQHF
TGTGCCAGCTCACCATATCAGGGTAATCAGCCCCAGCATTTT
>TRBJ2-1|TRBV2|-|-
CASSEQNEQFF
TGTGCCAGCAGTGAACAAAATGAGCAGTTCTTC
>TRBJ2-3|TRBV5-1|TRBD2|few
CASTQIAGGTDTQYF
TGCGCCAGCACCCAAATAGCGGGAGGCACAGATACGCAGTATTTT
>TRBJ2-4|TRBV5-1|TRBD1|few
CASSLDPGQINIQYF
TGCGCCAGCAGCTTGGACCCGGGACAGATAAACATTCAGTACTTC
>TRBJ1-5|TRBV2|TRBD1|few
CASRETGVQPQHF
TGTGCCAGCAGGGAGACAGGGGTACAGCCCCAGCATTTT
>TRBJ2-1|TRBV28|TRBD2|-
CASSFSRLAGDNGEQFF
TGTGCCAGCAGTTTCTCACGACTAGCGGGAGATAATGGTGAGCAGTTCTTC
>TRBJ2-1|TRBV7-9|-|few
CASSSHTGVHNEQFF
TGTGCCAGCAGCAGCCATACCGGGGTCCACAATGAGCAGTTCTTC
>TRBJ1-2|TRBV27|TRBD1|-
CASSSHIRRGVIANYGYTF
TGTGCCAGCAGTTCGCATATACGCAGGGGGGTCATAGCTAACTATGGCTACACCTTC
>TRBJ2-1|TRBV28|-|-
CASSLGLSPYNEQFF
TGTGCCAGCAGTTTAGGACTTTCTCCCTACAATGAGCAGTTCTTC
>TRBJ2-7|TRBV9|TRBD2|few
CASSVGTSGSYEQYF
TGTGCCAGCAGCGTGGGGACTAGCGGGAGCTACGAGCAGTACTTC
>TRBJ1-2|TRBV19|TRBD1|few
CASSTPGQKYYGYTF
TGTGCCAGTAGTACGCCGGGACAGAAGTACTATGGCTACACCTTC
>TRBJ2-7|TRBV5-1|TRBD1|-
CASSQTGWSYEQYF
TGCGCCAGCAGCCAGACAGGGTGGAGCTACGAGCAGTACTTC
>TRBJ2-1|TRBV30|-|-
CAWSTGEYNEQFF
TGTGCCTGGAGTACGGGAGAGTACAATGAGCAGTTCTTC
>TRBJ2-6|TRBV5-1|TRBD1|few
CASGVTGVGANVLTF
TGCGCCAGCGGGGTCACAGGGGTTGGGGCCAACGTCCTGACTTTC
>TRBJ2-5|TRBV11-2|TRBD1|few
CASSRTGAETQYF
TGTGCCAGCAGCCGGACAGGGGCAGAGACCCAGTACTTC
>TRBJ1-1|TRBV7-2|-|few
CASSREWTYTEAFF
TGTGCCAGCAGCCGGGAATGGACTTACACTGAAGCTTTCTTT
>TRBJ2-7|TRBV27|TRBD2|-
CASSLRSGSGYEQYF
TGTGCCAGCAGTTTACGTAGCGGGAGCGGCTACGAGCAGTACTTC
>TRBJ2-1|TRBV28|-|-
CASSPPSWSGGYNEQFF
TGTGCCAGCAGTCCGCCGTCGTGGTCCGGGGGATACAATGAGCAGTTCTTC
>TRBJ2-2|TRBV7-9|TRBD2|few
CASSLPSGANTGELFF
TGTGCCAGCAGCTTACCTAGCGGGGCGAACACCGGGGAGCTGTTTTTT
>TRBJ2-1|TRBV7-9|-|-
CASTSSANNEQFF
TGTGCCAGCACCTCCTCCGCGAACAATGAGCAGTTCTTC